One and the same sample provided the 21 T cell receptor beta chains below, sequenced in a study of memory CD4+ T cells and cytomegalovirus serostatus. The repertoire was sequenced with immunoSEQ multiplex PCR; TCRdb's copy has only in-frame clones and lacks some. The table shows around 53,000 clones, with more than 60% occurring only once. Single viable CD3+CD4+CD8-CD45RO+ cells were sorted as the memory CD4+ T cells. Sample: memory CD4+ T cells from blood. The source of these receptors is an adult in good health and CMV-seronegative.

The chain recombines TRBV4-1 with TRBJ2-3; D not certain. V was cut by 0 bases and J by 2 bases, with 6 bases left in between. The germline V gene encodes CDR1 MGHRA and CDR2 YSYEKL. The CDR3 is 14 amino acids. Here the CDR3 reads CASSQEANTDTQYF. CDR3 sequence (DNA): TGCGCCAGCAGCCAAGAGGCTAACACAGATACGCAGTATTTT.

This clone was picked up one time. The chain couples TRBV6-4 to TRBJ2-5; the D gene is possibly TRBD2 (6 bases). The CDR3 covers 12 residues. Germline values: CDR1 MRHNA, CDR2 SNTAGT. Trimming pared 3 bases from V and 6 bases from J, leaving 8 bases between. The CDR3 sequence is CASSDGGKTQYF. CDR3 DNA: TGTGCCAGCAGTGATGGCGGGAAGACCCAGTACTTC.

The rearrangement joins TRBV12-5 to TRBJ2-3; weak D call: TRBD2 (6 bases). Germline lookup yields CDR1 LGHNT and CDR2 FRNRAP. V was cut by 6 bases and J by 2 bases, with 18 bases left in between. The CDR3 has 16 residues. CDR3 DNA: TGTGCTAGTGGGGTCGGGAGTTCGAAACACACAGATACGCAGTATTTT. The encoded protein is CASGVGSSKHTDTQYF. Full variable domain (missing parts from reference TRBV12-5 and TRBJ2-3): DARVTQTPRHKVTEMGQEVTMRCQPILGHNTVFWYRQTMMQGLELLAYFRNRAPLDDSGMPKDRFSAEMPDATLATLKIQPSEPRDSAVYFCASGVGSSKHTDTQYFGPGTRLTVL.

This clone was seen only once. V gene TRBV14 combines with J gene TRBJ2-7; 9 nucleotides align to TRBD1. J lost 11 bases, V lost 0 bases, and 2 bases had no gene match. Germline CDR1 SGHDN, CDR2 FVKESK. The CDR3 is 12 residues long. In DNA form, the CDR3 reads TGTGCCAGCAGCCAAGATAGGACAGGGGAGTACTTC. Encoded protein: CASSQDRTGEYF.

V gene TRBV30 combines with J gene TRBJ1-2, with D tentatively TRBD1 (5 bases). In germline, CDR1 is GTSNPN, CDR2 SVGIG (reference sequence). V lost 3 bases to trimming and J lost 7 bases, with 9 bases between them. There are 11 residues in the CDR3. CDR3 nucleotides: TGTGCCTGGAGGCAGGGTTTTGGCTACACCTTC. Its protein is CAWRQGFGYTF. Together with reference TRBV30 and TRBJ1-2, the CDR3 gives the full variable domain: SQTIHQWPATLVQPVGSPLSLECTVEGTSNPNLYWYRQAAGRGLQLLFYSVGIGQISSEVPQNLSASRPQDRQFILSSKKLLLSDSGFYLCAWRQGFGYTFGSGTRLTVV.

The CDR3 region has the DNA TGTGCCAGCAGCTTAGGCGGACTAGCGGGGGCCAGGTCCTACAATGAGCAGTTCTTC. Residues: CASSLGGLAGARSYNEQFF. This chain connects TRBV7-9 to TRBJ2-1; 13 positions match TRBD2. Germline V CDR1 and CDR2: SEHNR, FQNEAQ (reference sequence). There are 19 residues in the CDR3. V was clipped by 1 base and J by 1 base; unmatched bases: 7. Looking up the rest from reference TRBV7-9 and TRBJ2-1 gives the full variable domain: DTGVSQNPRHKITKRGQNVTFRCDPISEHNRLYWYRQTLGQGPEFLTYFQNEAQLEKSRLLSDRFSAERPKGSFSTLEIQRTEQGDSAMYLCASSLGGLAGARSYNEQFFGPGTRLTVL.

The rearrangement joins TRBV27 to TRBJ1-1, with D perhaps TRBD1 (5 bases). V shed 0 bases and J shed 11 bases, with 19 bases lying between them. CDR1 MNHEY and CDR2 SMNVEV come from the germline V gene (reference sequence). The CDR3 is 15 amino acids. The CDR3 DNA is TGTGCCAGCAGTTTATCGAAGGGGTTTTCCGCCATGGCTTTCTTT. It codes for CASSLSKGFSAMAFF.

The chain employs TRBV25-1 and TRBJ2-2; D gene ambiguous. The germline gives CDR1 MGHDK, CDR2 SYGVNS. This CDR3 is built from 12 residues. V lost 2 bases and J lost 6, with 4 bases in between. The CDR3 DNA is TGTGCCAGCAGTGAACCCGCCGGGGAGCTGTTTTTT. Protein product: CASSEPAGELFF.

This clone showed up just once. This sequence joins TRBV19 and TRBJ1-5; D gene uncertain. CDR1 is LNHDA, CDR2 SQIVND, per germline (reference sequence). The V and J ends lost 2 bases and 4 bases respectively, with 12 bases between them. This CDR3 comprises 15 residues. The CDR3 DNA reads TGTGCCAGTAGTATAACATCTCCGTATAATCAGCCCCAGCATTTT. Amino acid sequence: CASSITSPYNQPQHF.

The genes are TRBV9 and TRBJ2-5; D is ambiguous. This CDR3 is built from 16 residues. Trimming left V 1 base short and J 5 bases short, with 18 bases between. Germline CDR1 reads SGDLS; CDR2 reads YYNGEE. The CDR3 DNA follows: TGTGCCAGCAGCGTATGGGCTAATTGGAACTCGGAGACCCAGTACTTC. Translation gives CASSVWANWNSETQYF.

The chain employs TRBV28 and TRBJ1-1; D remains unclear. V was pared by 7 bases and J by 1 base, with 10 bases between. This CDR3 spans 13 amino acids. CDR1 is MDHEN, CDR2 SYDVKM, per germline. The CDR3 spells CASKEYANTEAFF. Written as DNA, the CDR3 is TGTGCCAGCAAAGAATATGCGAACACTGAAGCTTTCTTT.

The V and J genes are TRBV5-1 and TRBJ1-3; TRBD1 is a possible D gene (6 bases). V was trimmed by 4 bases and J by 4 bases, leaving 12 bases between them. The CDR3 length is 14 residues. The germline gives CDR1 SGHRS, CDR2 YFSETQ. The CDR3 coding sequence is TGCGCCAGCAGCGTGGAGACAGGAGGAAACACCATATATTTT. It yields the protein CASSVETGGNTIYF. Based on the CDR3 plus reference TRBV5-1 and TRBJ1-3, the full variable domain is KAGVTQTPRYLIKTRGQQVTLSCSPISGHRSVSWYQQTPGQGLQFLFEYFSETQRNKGNFPGRFSGRQFSNSRSEMNVSTLELGDSALYLCASSVETGGNTIYFGEGSWLTVV.

The rearrangement links TRBV6-5 to TRBJ1-1; D is undetermined. Trimming removed 4 bases from V and 1 base from J, with 7 bases in between. Germline CDR1 is MNHEY and CDR2 is SVGAGI. The CDR3 has 13 amino acids. The CDR3, as DNA: TGTGCCAGCAGTTGGCAGTCGAACACTGAAGCTTTCTTT. This sequence encodes CASSWQSNTEAFF.

The gene calls are TRBV11-2 and TRBJ2-5; TRBD2 agrees at 15 bases. The CDR3 contains 18 residues. Germline lookup yields CDR1 SGHAT and CDR2 FQNNGV. J was trimmed by 1 base and V by 1 base; bases with no gene match: 4. DNA for the CDR3: TGTGCCAGCAGCTTAGGGACGGGACTAGCGGGGGGCCAAGAGACCCAGTACTTC. This encodes CASSLGTGLAGGQETQYF. Full variable domain (rest looked up from reference TRBV11-2 and TRBJ2-5): EAGVAQSPRYKIIEKRQSVAFWCNPISGHATLYWYQQILGQGPKLLIQFQNNGVVDDSQLPKDRFSAERLKGVDSTLKIQPAKLEDSAVYLCASSLGTGLAGGQETQYFGPGTRLLVL.

Only a few counts were recorded for this clone. This chain links TRBV19 with TRBJ1-2; D remains unclear. This CDR3 spans 13 amino acids. Germline CDR1 and CDR2: LNHDA and SQIVND (reference sequence). Trimming removed 3 bases at V and 6 bases at J, with 11 bases between. As DNA, the CDR3 is TGTGCCAGTAGTATTAGGCACATGGATGGCTACACCTTC. Translated: CASSIRHMDGYTF.

The CDR3 DNA follows: TGTGCCAGCAGCTTAGGCGTCAGGGCAGGAAACACCATATATTTT. Residues: CASSLGVRAGNTIYF. V is TRBV7-9 and J is TRBJ1-3, with D perhaps matching TRBD1 (5 bases). Trimming left V 1 base short and J 4 bases short, with 11 bases between. Germline CDR1 reads SEHNR; CDR2 reads FQNEAQ (reference sequence). The CDR3 sequence is 15 residues long. Complete variable domain (other parts from reference TRBV7-9 and TRBJ1-3): DTGVSQNPRHKITKRGQNVTFRCDPISEHNRLYWYRQTLGQGPEFLTYFQNEAQLEKSRLLSDRFSAERPKGSFSTLEIQRTEQGDSAMYLCASSLGVRAGNTIYFGEGSWLTVV.

The chain carries TRBV28 and TRBJ2-2; 10 bases map to TRBD1. The CDR3 is made up of 17 amino acids. The V gene's germline CDR1 is MDHEN and CDR2 SYDVKM. Trimming removed 5 bases from V and 4 bases from J; junction bases left unmatched: 10. This CDR3 is CASSPPTGQGTTGELFF. The CDR3 DNA follows: TGTGCCAGCAGTCCCCCCACGGGACAGGGGACCACCGGGGAGCTGTTTTTT. Full variable domain (missing parts from reference TRBV28 and TRBJ2-2): DVKVTQSSRYLVKRTGEKVFLECVQDMDHENMFWYRQDPGLGLRLIYFSYDVKMKEKGDIPEGYSVSREKKERFSLILESASTNQTSMYLCASSPPTGQGTTGELFFGEGSRLTVL.

This clone was recorded once. The genes are TRBV7-2 and TRBJ1-1; D is unclear. The germline V gene has CDR1 SGHTA and CDR2 FQGNSA. Trimming took 5 bases from V and 1 from J, leaving 8 bases between them. The CDR3 contains 13 residues. CDR3 sequence reads: CASSPRQNTEAFF. In nucleotides, the CDR3 is TGTGCCAGCAGCCCCCGCCAGAACACTGAAGCTTTCTTT.

The rearrangement uses TRBV5-3 and TRBJ2-5, with 7 nucleotides matching TRBD1. TRBV5-3 is an ORF for which the function is uncertain. This CDR3 has 14 amino acids. Trimming took 4 bases from V and 5 from J; bases not matched to a gene: 8. CDR3 nucleotide sequence: TGTGCCAGAAGCCCTCCGGGACAGAGGGAGACCCAGTACTTC. It translates to CARSPPGQRETQYF.

V is TRBV6-6 and J is TRBJ2-5; 10 bases line up with TRBD1. CDR3 length: 14 amino acids. CDR1 and CDR2 from the germline V gene are MNHNY and SVGAGI (reference sequence). Trimming removed 6 bases from V and 5 bases from J; junction bases left unmatched: 6. The DNA for the CDR3 is TGTGCCAGCAGCCTGACAGGGGGCATGGAGACCCAGTACTTC. Its translation: CASSLTGGMETQYF.

The chain links TRBV5-1 to TRBJ1-2; no definite D call. This CDR3 is 14 amino acids long. From germline, CDR1 is SGHRS and CDR2 YFSETQ. V was clipped by 0 bases and J by 6 bases, with 12 bases between them. CDR3 in DNA: TGCGCCAGCAGCTTGGAGGTAGGGTCCCATGGCTACACCTTC. This encodes CASSLEVGSHGYTF.